The present entry profiles one TCR beta chain with its context. The sample is drawn from a study of radiation and T cells in renal cell carcinoma. As for time point: baseline pretreatment blood. The treatment is: 15 Gy SBRT to primary tumor, nephrectomy 4 weeks later. Blood was sampled at baseline, 2 weeks and 4 weeks after SBRT. This renal cell carcinoma was of the clear cell type. Libraries were prepared by immunoSEQ multiplex PCR; TCRdb keeps only in-frame clonotypes and omits some of them. The sample includes tens of thousands of clones, 65% to 85% of them seen just once. The ends lost 4 bases at V and 7 bases at J; junction bases unmatched: 8. CDR3 length: 15 residues. Per the germline V gene, CDR1 is SGHRS and CDR2 is YFSETQ.

Source: blood, taken from a patient whose treatment included radiotherapy and nephrectomy. This receptor was taken from a man aged 55 to 69 with renal cell carcinoma. The chain links TRBV5-1 to TRBJ1-5, with TRBD1 matching over 10 bases. CDR3 amino acids: CASSPGTGVVQPQHF. CDR3 coding DNA: TGCGCCAGCAGCCCAGGGACAGGGGTTGTCCAGCCCCAGCATTTT.